This is a list of T cell receptor beta chains from one sample in a study of blood T cell repertoires in COVID-19. Sequencing was performed with immunoSEQ multiplex PCR; in TCRdb, only in-frame clones are kept and a portion is missing. The repertoire holds 80,000 to 100,000 clones, with roughly 75% as singletons. Sequencing used peripheral blood. The receptors come from a man aged 45-60 years who had recovered from COVID-19. Both conserved end residues are part of each CDR3. A D gene is named only where the DNA matches it firmly. Size is omitted from some rows. Given values are once, few, many or a class for expanded clones.

D	V	size	J	CDR3	DNA
TRBD1	TRBV6-5	few	TRBJ2-1	CASRTAGTAYNEQFF	TGTGCCAGCAGAACAGCCGGGACAGCGTACAATGAGCAGTTCTTC
.	TRBV4-3	.	TRBJ2-2	CASSQDRVPPTGELFF	TGCGCCAGCAGCCAAGATCGAGTACCACCTACCGGGGAGCTGTTTTTT
TRBD1	TRBV7-2	once	TRBJ2-7	CASSPPGQGAAGGEQYF	TGTGCCAGCAGCCCACCGGGACAGGGGGCTGCCGGCGGCGAGCAGTACTTC
.	TRBV4-3	once	TRBJ2-1	CASSYQLADEQFF	TGCGCCAGCAGCTACCAACTAGCCGATGAGCAGTTCTTC
TRBD2	TRBV27	few	TRBJ2-7	CASSLFPGASGASYEQYF	TGTGCCAGCAGTTTATTCCCCGGGGCTAGCGGGGCCTCCTACGAGCAGTACTTC
TRBD1	TRBV28	.	TRBJ1-4	CASSFWQGADEKLFF	TGTGCCAGCAGTTTTTGGCAGGGGGCTGATGAAAAACTGTTTTTT
.	TRBV12-5	.	TRBJ1-4	CASGLVLEVPEKLFF	TGTGCTAGTGGTTTGGTACTAGAAGTACCTGAAAAACTGTTTTTT
TRBD1	TRBV9	.	TRBJ1-2	CASSVVISDRGLLGYTF	TGTGCCAGCAGCGTAGTGATATCGGACAGGGGGCTTCTTGGCTACACCTTC
TRBD2	TRBV27	.	TRBJ2-7	CASSLSLAGESEQYF	TGTGCCAGCAGTTTATCACTAGCGGGAGAATCCGAGCAGTACTTC
TRBD1	TRBV28	.	TRBJ2-7	CASSPQGAGSYEQYF	TGTGCCAGCAGTCCCCAGGGGGCAGGGTCCTACGAGCAGTACTTC
TRBD1	TRBV23-1	few	TRBJ1-2	CAFGVIARTGGSRGYTF	TGCGCCTTTGGGGTTATCGCTCGGACAGGAGGATCTAGGGGCTACACCTTC
.	TRBV18	.	TRBJ1-4	CASSPQGWSDEKLFF	TGTGCCAGCTCACCCCAGGGGTGGTCTGATGAAAAACTGTTTTTT
.	TRBV21-1	few	TRBJ2-7	CASHLNSPTYEQYF	TGTGCCAGCCACCTTAATAGCCCTACCTACGAGCAGTACTTC
.	TRBV9	few	TRBJ2-1	CASSVSGAGNEQFF	TGTGCCAGCAGCGTCTCGGGTGCGGGAAATGAGCAGTTCTTC
TRBD1	TRBV7-3	.	TRBJ2-2	CASSQTGDWGTGELFF	TGTGCCAGCAGTCAAACAGGGGATTGGGGCACCGGGGAGCTGTTTTTT
.	TRBV27	.	TRBJ1-6	CASSPQNPRSPLHF	TGTGCCAGCAGTCCCCAAAATCCGCGATCACCCCTCCACTTT
TRBD2	TRBV11-2	.	TRBJ2-7	CASSKGTSGTDEQYF	TGTGCCAGCAGCAAAGGGACTAGCGGGACGGACGAGCAGTACTTC
.	TRBV3-1/TRBV3-2	.	TRBJ1-5	CASSHRGGNQPQHF	TGTGCCAGCAGCCACAGGGGTGGCAATCAGCCCCAGCATTTT
.	TRBV19	.	TRBJ1-4	CASPPPTRRNEKLFF	TGTGCCAGTCCCCCCCCCACCAGGCGTAATGAAAAACTGTTTTTT
.	TRBV6-5	.	TRBJ1-2	CASSYSADTNYGYTF	TGTGCCAGCAGTTACTCGGCGGACACTAACTATGGCTACACCTTC
TRBD1	TRBV5-5	.	TRBJ1-2	CASSKDRGYGYTF	TGTGCCAGCAGCAAGGACAGGGGCTATGGCTACACCTTC
TRBD1	TRBV13	.	TRBJ2-5	CASSLQGARGETQYF	TGTGCCAGCAGCTTACAGGGGGCAAGGGGTGAGACCCAGTACTTC
.	TRBV20-1	.	TRBJ2-7	CSASQDITYEQYF	TGCAGTGCTAGTCAGGACATAACCTACGAGCAGTACTTC
TRBD2	TRBV18	.	TRBJ2-1	CASSPPKPGLAPNEQFF	TGTGCCAGCTCACCCCCCAAACCGGGACTAGCGCCGAATGAGCAGTTCTTC
.	TRBV10-1	few	TRBJ2-7	CASSEQGFNEQYF	TGCGCCAGCAGTGAACAGGGATTTAACGAGCAGTACTTC
TRBD2	TRBV4-2	medium-sized	TRBJ2-3	CASSQTSGGADTQYF	TGTGCCAGCAGCCAAACTAGCGGGGGGGCAGATACGCAGTATTTT
.	TRBV27	.	TRBJ2-7	CASSSGAWGEQYF	TGTGCCAGCAGTTCTGGGGCTTGGGGCGAGCAGTACTTC
.	TRBV29-1	.	TRBJ2-3	CSVGQYTDTQYF	TGCAGCGTTGGACAGTACACAGATACGCAGTATTTT
.	TRBV19	once	TRBJ2-7	CASSTGTYEQYF	TGTGCCAGTAGTACAGGGACCTACGAGCAGTACTTC
.	TRBV28	.	TRBJ1-6	CASSSSSGTLALLHF	TGTGCCAGCAGTTCTTCATCCGGGACATTGGCACTCCTCCACTTT
TRBD1	TRBV27	.	TRBJ1-1	CASSAWTGGGDTEAFF	TGTGCCAGCAGTGCGTGGACAGGCGGTGGGGACACTGAAGCTTTCTTT
.	TRBV7-9	.	TRBJ1-4	CASSRTGNNEKLFF	TGTGCCAGCAGCCGTACAGGAAATAATGAAAAACTGTTTTTT
.	TRBV7-3	.	TRBJ2-2	CASSLTSLGGELFF	TGTGCCAGCAGCTTAACGAGTCTAGGCGGGGAGCTGTTTTTT
TRBD1	TRBV27	.	TRBJ2-5	CASSFWGTGAQETQYF	TGTGCCAGCAGTTTTTGGGGGACAGGGGCCCAAGAGACCCAGTACTTC
TRBD1	TRBV7-8	.	TRBJ2-2	CASSLAVAGGAGGNTGELFF	TGTGCCAGCAGCTTAGCTGTGGCAGGGGGCGCGGGTGGGAACACCGGGGAGCTGTTTTTT
TRBD1	TRBV5-5	.	TRBJ1-2	CASSSGQGAHGYTF	TGTGCCAGCAGCTCCGGCCAGGGGGCACACGGCTACACCTTC
TRBD1	TRBV19	few	TRBJ1-2	CASSNLQGAGANYGYTF	TGTGCCAGTAGTAATCTACAGGGGGCTGGGGCTAACTATGGCTACACCTTC
.	TRBV5-1	.	TRBJ2-1	CASSLEGGRNEQFF	TGCGCCAGCAGCTTAGAGGGGGGGCGGAATGAGCAGTTCTTC
.	TRBV19	.	TRBJ1-2	CASSPGGGANYGYTF	TGTGCCAGTAGCCCCGGCGGGGGGGCCAACTATGGCTACACCTTC
TRBD1	TRBV23-1	few	TRBJ2-4	CASRQGQSLAKNIQYF	TGCGCCAGCAGACAGGGACAGAGTCTAGCCAAAAACATTCAGTACTTC
TRBD2	TRBV7-2	.	TRBJ2-1	CASSLASGGSYNEQFF	TGTGCCAGCAGCTTAGCTAGCGGGGGTTCCTACAATGAGCAGTTCTTC
.	TRBV5-1	.	TRBJ1-2	CASSFDSQRDYGYTF	TGCGCCAGCAGCTTTGACAGCCAAAGGGACTATGGCTACACCTTC
TRBD1	TRBV7-3	.	TRBJ1-2	CASSPGQGRDYGYTF	TGTGCCAGCAGCCCAGGACAGGGAAGAGATTATGGCTACACCTTC
.	TRBV12-3/TRBV12-4	once	TRBJ2-7	CASSFRGEQYF	TGTGCCAGCAGTTTCCGGGGCGAGCAGTACTTC
TRBD1	TRBV7-8	.	TRBJ1-4	CASSLGTVNEKLFF	TGTGCCAGCAGTTTAGGGACAGTTAATGAAAAACTGTTTTTT
.	TRBV29-1	.	TRBJ1-1	CSVVAGATMNTEAFF	TGCAGCGTTGTAGCGGGGGCAACAATGAACACTGAAGCTTTCTTT
.	TRBV27	many	TRBJ2-7	CASRQYNNAYEQYF	TGTGCCAGCAGACAGTACAACAATGCCTACGAGCAGTACTTC